One sample yielded the 5 T cell receptor beta chains listed below, sequenced in a study of control samples from healthy donors and cancer patients. Produced via immunoSEQ multiplex PCR; TCRdb's table is partial and in-frame only. The sample includes 30,000 to 35,000 clones, around 94% of them seen just once. The sample was blood. These receptors originate from a man in his fifties or sixties in good health.

This clone has only one observation. This chain uses TRBV5-1 with TRBJ2-6; 7 nucleotides align to TRBD1. CDR3 length: 19 amino acids. CDR1 is SGHRS and CDR2 is YFSETQ in the germline V gene. With V trimmed by 3 bases and J by 0 bases, 12 bases remained unmatched. The CDR3 DNA reads as TGCGCCAGCAGCTCCCCTCCGGGACAGTTTCTCTCTGGGGCCAACGTCCTGACTTTC. This gives the protein CASSSPPGQFLSGANVLTF.

This clone was seen a single time. The chain carries TRBV7-6 and TRBJ2-7; 9 positions match TRBD2. Per the germline V gene, CDR1 is SGHVS and CDR2 is FNYEAQ. J lost 0 bases, V lost 5 bases, and 8 bases had no gene match. The CDR3 loop spans 16 amino acids. CDR3 region: CASSRGAGGLSYEQYF. The CDR3 DNA is TGTGCCAGCAGCCGAGGAGCGGGGGGTCTCTCCTACGAGCAGTACTTC.

This chain connects TRBV19 to TRBJ2-3; D is unresolved. The V gene lost 3 bases and the J gene lost 4 bases, with 14 bases spanning the gap. CDR1 is LNHDA and CDR2 is SQIVND in the germline V gene (reference sequence). The CDR3 is made up of 15 amino acids. The CDR3 region is CASSMMGQVSDTQYF. The CDR3 nucleotides read TGTGCCAGTAGTATGATGGGTCAGGTGTCAGATACGCAGTATTTT. Based on the CDR3 plus reference TRBV19 and TRBJ2-3, the full variable domain is DGGITQSPKYLFRKEGQNVTLSCEQNLNHDAMYWYRQDPGQGLRLIYYSQIVNDFQKGDIAEGYSVSREKKESFPLTVTSAQKNPTAFYLCASSMMGQVSDTQYFGPGTRLTVL.

This clone was detected once. This chain uses TRBV3-1 (or the pseudogene TRBV3-2) with TRBJ1-5, with D perhaps matching TRBD1 (6 bases). Trimming took 3 bases from V and 7 from J, leaving 13 bases between them. There are 14 residues in the CDR3. Germline V gives CDR1 LGHDT, CDR2 YNNKEL (reference sequence). CDR3: CASSQMGARQPQHF. DNA of the CDR3: TGTGCCAGCAGCCAGATGGGGGCCAGGCAGCCCCAGCATTTT.

This chain connects TRBV7-9 to TRBJ1-1; weak D call: TRBD1 (5 bases). V was cut by 5 bases and J by 7 bases, with 14 bases left in between. Germline CDR1 is SEHNR and CDR2 is FQNEAQ (reference sequence). There are 13 residues in the CDR3. CDR3 loop: CASSPSGGIEAFF. Here the CDR3 DNA reads TGTGCCAGCAGCCCCTCTGGGGGGATTGAAGCTTTCTTT.